The 27 T cell receptor beta chains below all came from one sample that was sequenced in a study of naive and memory T cell subsets. Ligated cDNA underwent four rounds of PCR with nested alpha and beta constant region primers and SP2. Via MiXCR, TCRdb re-called the UMI-ligation and nested PCR reads, giving one row per CDR3 protein. The data contain more than 20,000 distinct CDR3 sequences, roughly 5.2% of them singletons. The library had UMIs added by 3' ligation of an oligonucleotide to TCR cDNA. The sequenced sample was blood. These receptors were collected from an adult in good health.

This clonotype showed up many times. The gene calls are TRBV12-3 or TRBV12-4 and TRBJ1-1, with D unresolved. Trimming pared 8 bases from V and 3 bases from J, leaving 19 bases between. This CDR3 is 15 amino acids long. The CDR3 sequence is CASGSPPPWDTEAFF. DNA of the CDR3: TGTGCCAGCGGATCCCCCCCCCCCTGGGACACTGAAGCTTTCTTT.

This clonotype has at least ten counts. The chain joins TRBV5-6 to TRBJ2-3, with unresolved D. The germline gives CDR1 SGHDT, CDR2 YYEEEE. The ends were cut back, 1 base at V and 1 base at J, with 4 bases in the middle. CDR3 length equals 13 residues. DNA for the CDR3: TGTGCCAGCAGCTTGTGGGGCACAGATACGCAGTATTTT. This sequence encodes CASSLWGTDTQYF.

By share, this clonotype counts as medium-sized. CDR3 protein: CSAPQRENNEQFF. DNA for the CDR3: TGCAGTGCCCCTCAGCGGGAGAATAATGAGCAGTTCTTC. The chain joins TRBV20-1 to TRBJ2-1; 8 nucleotides line up with TRBD2. The V segment lost 6 bases and the J segment 7 bases; nucleotides outside the gene matches: 8. The CDR3 is 13 amino acids. Germline CDR1 DFQATT, CDR2 SNEGSKA (reference sequence).

V is TRBV29-1 and J is TRBJ1-1; D unresolved. The CDR3 extends over 13 amino acids. Trimming pared 4 bases from V and 2 bases from J, leaving 11 bases between. CDR1 is SQVTM, CDR2 ANQGSEA, per germline. In DNA form, the CDR3 reads TGCAGCGTTGTATCGGGTGCTAACACTGAAGCTTTCTTT. This codes for CSVVSGANTEAFF.

The V call is TRBV6-2 or TRBV6-3, the J call TRBJ2-1, with 9 bases matching TRBD2. Germline assignment: CDR1 MNHEY and CDR2 SVGEGT. This CDR3 is built from 18 residues. The J segment lost 7 bases and the V segment lost 1 base, leaving 14 bases of the junction unmatched. CDR3 in amino acids: CASSYFGSSGRNMNEQFF. CDR3 nucleotides: TGTGCCAGCAGTTACTTCGGGAGTAGCGGGAGAAATATGAATGAGCAGTTCTTC.

This clonotype was detected many times. This sequence joins TRBV30 and TRBJ2-1, with D unresolved. CDR1 GTSNPN and CDR2 SVGIG come from the germline V gene (reference sequence). Trimming left V 0 bases short and J 10 bases short, with 13 bases between. This CDR3 spans 13 amino acids. The DNA of the CDR3 is TGTGCCTGGAGTGTTAGGAGCGTAGGCGAGCAGTTCTTC. Translating gives CAWSVRSVGEQFF.

Turning to this clonotype: Since a much larger clone is just one base distant, this may be a read error. The chain links TRBV13 to TRBJ1-4; 9 bases are shared with TRBD1. Germline V gives CDR1 PRHDT, CDR2 FYEKMQ (reference sequence). The CDR3 contains 14 residues. This CDR3 is CASSLGQGNEKPFF. The DNA for the CDR3 is TGTGCCAGCAGCTTGGGACAGGGAAATGAAAAACCGTTTTTT.

This clonotype was recorded at least ten times. The chain carries TRBV5-1 and TRBJ2-5, with 10 bases aligning to TRBD1. The CDR3 is 16 residues long. The V and J ends lost 2 bases and 3 bases, in that order; junction bases with no gene match: 7. Germline loops: CDR1 SGHRS, CDR2 YFSETQ. CDR3 coding DNA: TGCGCCAGCAGCTTCGACAGGGGGCTGACGAAAGAGACCCAGTACTTC. It codes for CASSFDRGLTKETQYF.

This clonotype has ten or more counts. V usage is TRBV29-1 and J usage is TRBJ2-1, with 8 bases matching TRBD2. This CDR3 is 14 amino acids long. With V trimmed by 4 bases and J by 5 bases, 7 bases remained unmatched. Per the germline V gene, CDR1 is SQVTM and CDR2 is ANQGSEA. This CDR3 is CSVGGGRFDNEQFF. CDR3 coding DNA: TGCAGCGTTGGAGGCGGGAGGTTCGACAATGAGCAGTTCTTC.

Comment on this clonotype: A read error may be the cause here, since a much bigger clone is one base away. The CDR3 nucleotides are TGTGCCAGCAGTACGACAGGGGGCGTCGTTGAAGCTTTCTTT. This codes for CASSTTGGVVEAFF. V is TRBV6-6 and J is TRBJ1-1, with 10 positions matching TRBD1. The V segment lost 5 bases and the J segment 7 bases; nucleotides outside the gene matches: 7. This CDR3 spans 14 amino acids. Looked up from germline, CDR1 is MNHNY and CDR2 is SVGAGI (reference sequence).

Ten or more counts support this clonotype. The chain is built from TRBV20-1 and TRBJ1-5, with D unresolved. The CDR3 spans 12 residues. Germline V gene data show CDR1 as DFQATT and CDR2 as SNEGSKA (reference sequence). V shed 2 bases and J shed 4 bases, with 6 bases lying between them. CDR3 DNA: TGCAGTGCTAGAAGTCAGAATCAGCCCCAGCATTTT. Its protein product is CSARSQNQPQHF.

The chain carries TRBV7-9 and TRBJ2-5, with D uncertain. The CDR3 covers 11 residues. CDR1 and CDR2 from the germline V gene are SEHNR and FQNEAQ (reference sequence). V dropped 8 bases and J dropped 1 base, with 5 bases sitting between them. CDR3 amino acids: CASQVQETQYF. In nucleotides, the CDR3 is TGTGCCAGCCAAGTCCAAGAGACCCAGTACTTC.

Notes on this clonotype: This may stem from a read error, because a much larger clone lies one nucleotide away. V is TRBV11-2 and J is TRBJ1-1; D uncertain. V shed 8 bases and J shed 0 bases, with 16 bases lying between them. This CDR3 is built from 15 residues. Germline V gene lookup returns CDR1 SGHAT and CDR2 FQNNGV. The chain's CDR3 is CASGQVGQVNTEAFF. In DNA form, the CDR3 reads TGTGCCAGCGGCCAGGTTGGGCAGGTGAACACTGAAGCTTTCTTT. Supplemented by reference TRBV11-2 and TRBJ1-1, the full variable domain reads EAGVAQSPRYKIIEKRQSVAFWCNPISGHATLYWYQQILGQGPKLLIQFQNNGVVDDSQLPKDRFSAERLKGVDSTLKIQPAKLEDSAVYLCASGQVGQVNTEAFFGQGTRLTVV.

Relative to its sample, this clonotype is medium-sized. The chain uses TRBV20-1 and TRBJ2-1; 10 bases agree with TRBD2. The CDR3 is 17 residues long. In germline, CDR1 is DFQATT, CDR2 SNEGSKA (reference sequence). Trimming removed 6 bases from V and 2 bases from J; junction bases left unmatched: 13. Written as DNA, the CDR3 is TGCAGTGCAGTAGGCCCTAGCGGGAGACGTCCCTACAATGAGCAGTTCTTC. The encoded protein is CSAVGPSGRRPYNEQFF.

The V call is TRBV18, the J call TRBJ2-5, with 7 bases identical to TRBD1. The CDR3 totals 17 residues. After removal of 4 bases from V and 5 bases from J, the junction contained 16 bases not matched to a gene. The V gene's germline CDR1 is KGHSH and CDR2 LQKENI. This CDR3 reads CASSQRKPQGVRETQYF. Written as DNA, the CDR3 is TGTGCCAGCTCACAAAGGAAACCTCAGGGGGTAAGGGAGACCCAGTACTTC.

This clonotype was found many times. The chain combines TRBV20-1 with TRBJ2-7, with D possibly TRBD1 on 7 matching bases. There are 13 residues in the CDR3. Germline V CDR1 and CDR2: DFQATT, SNEGSKA (reference sequence). CDR3: CSWRGTESYEQYF. The DNA of the CDR3 is TGCAGCTGGAGGGGGACAGAGTCCTACGAGCAGTACTTC.

The sample holds many counts of this clonotype. This sequence joins TRBV9 and TRBJ2-3; a possible D gene is TRBD2 (5 bases). Trimming left V 2 bases short and J 4 bases short, with 8 bases between. CDR1 is SGDLS and CDR2 is YYNGEE in the germline V gene. The CDR3 covers 13 residues. The CDR3 protein is CASSVNGADTQYF. In DNA, the CDR3 is TGTGCCAGCAGCGTCAACGGGGCAGATACGCAGTATTTT.

This clonotype has just a few counts. J is TRBJ2-7 and V is TRBV28; 7 nucleotides align to TRBD2. V trimming: 2 bases; J trimming: 0 bases; junction bases outside the gene matches: 4. Germline values: CDR1 MDHEN, CDR2 SYDVKM. CDR3 length equals 15 residues. As DNA, the CDR3 is TGTGCCAGCAGTTTAACTAGCGCGAGCTCCTACGAGCAGTACTTC. This translates into CASSLTSASSYEQYF.

There are many counts of this clonotype. The gene calls are TRBV12-3 or TRBV12-4 and TRBJ1-2; weak D call: TRBD1 (5 bases). CDR3 length equals 15 residues. V was shortened by 7 bases and J by 4 bases, with 19 bases between the two germline ends. CDR3: CASTPRGGNGYGYTF. CDR3 sequence (DNA): TGTGCCAGCACCCCACGGGGGGGGAATGGCTATGGCTACACCTTC.

This clonotype appeared many times. The chain couples TRBV29-1 to TRBJ1-4, with a possible D match to TRBD1 (6 bases). Germline-derived CDR1 and CDR2 are SQVTM and ANQGSEA. This CDR3 comprises 13 residues. V lost 6 bases, J lost 8 bases, and 16 bases lay in between. The DNA for the CDR3 is TGCAGCGTAGCAGGGGCGCTAAGCGAAAAACTGTTTTTT. Amino acids: CSVAGALSEKLFF.

This clonotype appeared many times. The chain carries TRBV6-5 and TRBJ1-1; D is ambiguous. The V gene lost 6 bases and the J gene lost 1 base, with 21 bases spanning the gap. Germline assignment: CDR1 MNHEY and CDR2 SVGAGI. CDR3 length: 17 amino acids. The DNA for the CDR3 is TGTGCCAGCAGCCCCCGGGAGGGCTACATTCGGAACACTGAAGCTTTCTTT. This codes for CASSPREGYIRNTEAFF.

Comments on this clonotype: It may be a read error: a sequence one base away is much more abundant. The chain joins TRBV12-3 or TRBV12-4 to TRBJ1-2; D is uncertain. This CDR3 is 11 amino acids long. CDR3 sequence: CASRALYGDTF. The CDR3 DNA reads as TGTGCCAGCAGAGCCCTATATGGCGACACCTTC.

This clonotype has at least ten counts. The chain employs TRBV28 and TRBJ2-3; perhaps TRBD1 as D (6 bases). Germline V gene data show CDR1 as MDHEN and CDR2 as SYDVKM. With 5 bases removed from V and 5 bases from J, the gap between germline ends came to 14 bases. The CDR3 has 14 residues. CDR3 in amino acids: CASSPGQGRDTQYF. The CDR3 DNA follows: TGTGCCAGCAGTCCAGGGCAGGGGAGAGATACGCAGTATTTT.

Many counts were recorded for this clonotype. This chain uses TRBV7-9 with TRBJ2-1; D tentatively reads TRBD1 or TRBD2 (5 bases each). The CDR3 sequence is 15 residues long. V was cut by 5 bases and J by 6 bases, with 17 bases left in between. Per germline, CDR1 SEHNR and CDR2 FQNEAQ (reference sequence). CDR3 residues: CASSRRDGPVNEQFF. CDR3 nucleotides: TGTGCCAGCAGCCGTCGGGACGGACCGGTCAATGAGCAGTTCTTC.

This clonotype was observed at least ten times. The J gene is TRBJ2-5, the V gene TRBV10-3; TRBD1 matches at 7 bases. CDR1 and CDR2 from the germline V gene are ENHRY and SYGVKD. Germline trimming cut 4 bases from V and 5 bases from J; bases unmatched to any gene: 4. The CDR3 loop spans 13 amino acids. CDR3 region: CAISGQGVETQYF. The CDR3 coding sequence is TGTGCCATCAGTGGTCAGGGGGTTGAGACCCAGTACTTC.

At least ten counts were recorded for this clonotype. The chain combines TRBV6-6 with TRBJ1-1; 10 nucleotides agree with TRBD1. Per the germline V gene, CDR1 is MNHNY and CDR2 is SVGAGI (reference sequence). V gave up 5 bases and J gave up 6 bases; unmatched junction bases: 6. There are 14 residues in the CDR3. CDR3 protein: CASSTTGGVAEAFF. The CDR3 bases are TGTGCCAGCAGTACGACAGGGGGCGTCGCTGAAGCTTTCTTT.

This clonotype ranks as medium-sized. J is TRBJ1-5 and V is TRBV20-1; D call uncertain. Germline V CDR1 and CDR2: DFQATT, SNEGSKA (reference sequence). V was shortened by 1 base and J by 2 bases, with 3 bases between the two germline ends. This CDR3 has 12 residues. The CDR3 sequence: CSARAGNQPQHF. The CDR3 coding sequence is TGCAGTGCTAGAGCGGGCAATCAGCCCCAGCATTTT.